These T cell receptor beta chains were read from a single sample in a study of Graves' ophthalmopathy and Graves' hyperthyroidism. MiXCR, applied by TCRdb to the multiplex PCR reads, yields one record per CDR3 protein. The sample lists 620,000 or so distinct CDR3 sequences; 22% were seen once. Sequences were obtained from peripheral blood. These receptors were obtained from a woman aged 18-29 years with stable Graves' hyperthyroidism. Some clones in this sample may be carry-over from other donors' samples. Both conserved end residues are part of each CDR3. A D gene is named only where the DNA matches it firmly. Some rows mark clone size as missing; the rest say once, few, many or name a class of expanded clone.

j_gene | abundance | d_gene | v_gene | CDR3nt | CDR3aa
TRBJ2-7 | many | NA | TRBV15 | TGTGCCACCAGCAGATTCGGGGATCACGAGCAGTACTTC | CATSRFGDHEQYF
TRBJ2-5 | NA | NA | TRBV19 | TGTGCCAGTAGTATTGCGGGCAGGGTTGACGAGACCCAGTACTTC | CASSIAGRVDETQYF
TRBJ1-1 | many | TRBD1 | TRBV10-1 | TGCGCCAGCAAGAGAGGGGGCGCGTTCACTGAAGCTTTCTTT | CASKRGGAFTEAFF
TRBJ1-1 | many | NA | TRBV6-1 | TGTGCCAGCAGTGAAAGGGGACCGAACACTGAAGCTTTCTTT | CASSERGPNTEAFF
TRBJ1-2 | NA | NA | TRBV12-3/TRBV12-4 | TGTGCCAGCAGTTTGGCAGGGAGTCAAGGCTACACCTTC | CASSLAGSQGYTF
TRBJ1-2 | many | TRBD1 | TRBV12-3/TRBV12-4 | TGTGCCAGCAGTTTTCACAGGGGGGCCTATGGCTACACCTTC | CASSFHRGAYGYTF
TRBJ2-7 | many | TRBD1 | TRBV12-5 | TGTGCTAGTGTACCCCGGGACAGTTCCTACGAGCAGTACTTC | CASVPRDSSYEQYF
TRBJ2-7 | many | NA | TRBV11-1 | TGTGCCAGCAGACTAGGAGGTTATGCGGGAAATTACGAGCAGTACTTC | CASRLGGYAGNYEQYF
TRBJ2-4 | many | TRBD1 | TRBV3-1 | TGTGCCAGCAGCCTGGGACAGGGGGGATACATTCAGTACTTC | CASSLGQGGYIQYF
TRBJ1-2 | NA | NA | TRBV12-3/TRBV12-4 | TGTGCCAGCAGCGAGACTCTTCGCTATGGCTACACCTTC | CASSETLRYGYTF
TRBJ1-1 | NA | NA | TRBV11-2 | TGTGCCAGCAGCTTAGTAGGGTACAGGGCGAACACTGAAGCTTTCTTT | CASSLVGYRANTEAFF
TRBJ1-1 | many | NA | TRBV5-6 | TGTGCCAGCAGCTACGGACGGTCTAAAGCTTTCTTT | CASSYGRSKAFF